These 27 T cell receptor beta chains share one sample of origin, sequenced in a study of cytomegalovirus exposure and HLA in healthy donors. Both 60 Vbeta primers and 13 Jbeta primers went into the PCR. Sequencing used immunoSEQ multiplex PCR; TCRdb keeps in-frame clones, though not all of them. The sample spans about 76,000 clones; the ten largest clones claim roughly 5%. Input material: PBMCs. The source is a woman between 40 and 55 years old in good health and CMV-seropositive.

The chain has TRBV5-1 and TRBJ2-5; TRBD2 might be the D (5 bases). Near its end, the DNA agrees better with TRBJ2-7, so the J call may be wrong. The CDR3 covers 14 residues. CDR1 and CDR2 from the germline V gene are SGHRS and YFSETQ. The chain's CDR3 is CASSRRPGSYEQYF. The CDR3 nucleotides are TGCGCCAGCAGCCGAAGGCCGGGGTCCTACGAGCAGTACTTC.

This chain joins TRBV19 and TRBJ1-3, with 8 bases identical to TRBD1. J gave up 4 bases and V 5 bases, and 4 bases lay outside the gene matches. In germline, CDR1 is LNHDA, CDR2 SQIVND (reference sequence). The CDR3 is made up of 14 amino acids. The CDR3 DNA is TGTGCCAGTAGTGCGGGACAGGAAGGAAACACCATATATTTT. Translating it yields CASSAGQEGNTIYF.

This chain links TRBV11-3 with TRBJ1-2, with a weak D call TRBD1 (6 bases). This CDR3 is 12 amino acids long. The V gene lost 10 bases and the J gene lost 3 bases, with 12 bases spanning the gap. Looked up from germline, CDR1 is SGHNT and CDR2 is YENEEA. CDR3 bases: TGTGCCATAGACAGGACCTACTATGGCTACACCTTC. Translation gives CAIDRTYYGYTF.

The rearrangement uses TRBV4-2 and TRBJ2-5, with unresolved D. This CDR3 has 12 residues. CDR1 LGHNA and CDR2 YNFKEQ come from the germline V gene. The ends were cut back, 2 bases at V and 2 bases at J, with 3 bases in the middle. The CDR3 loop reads CASSQPQETQYF. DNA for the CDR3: TGTGCCAGCAGCCAACCGCAAGAGACCCAGTACTTC.

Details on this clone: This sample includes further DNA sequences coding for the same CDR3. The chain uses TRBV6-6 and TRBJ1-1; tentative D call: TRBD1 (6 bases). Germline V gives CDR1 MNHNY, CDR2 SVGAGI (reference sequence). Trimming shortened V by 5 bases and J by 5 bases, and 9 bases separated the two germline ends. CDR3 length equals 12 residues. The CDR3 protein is CASSLRGTEAFF. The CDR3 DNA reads TGTGCCAGCAGTCTCAGGGGAACTGAAGCTTTCTTT.

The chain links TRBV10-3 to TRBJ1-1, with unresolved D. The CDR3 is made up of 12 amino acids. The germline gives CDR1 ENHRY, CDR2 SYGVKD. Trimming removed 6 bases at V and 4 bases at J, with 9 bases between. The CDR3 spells CAIRETGTEAFF. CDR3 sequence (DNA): TGTGCCATCAGGGAGACGGGCACTGAAGCTTTCTTT.

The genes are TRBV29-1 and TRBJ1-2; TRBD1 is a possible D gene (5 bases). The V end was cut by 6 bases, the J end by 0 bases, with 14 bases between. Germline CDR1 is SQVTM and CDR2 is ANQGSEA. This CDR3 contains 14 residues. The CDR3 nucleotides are TGCAGCGTGCTAACGGGGGAGACTAACTATGGCTACACCTTC. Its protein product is CSVLTGETNYGYTF.

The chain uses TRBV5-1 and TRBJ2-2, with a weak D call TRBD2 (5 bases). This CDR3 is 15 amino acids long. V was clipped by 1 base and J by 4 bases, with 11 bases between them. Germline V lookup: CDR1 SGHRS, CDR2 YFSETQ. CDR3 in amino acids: CASSLTPGVTGELFF. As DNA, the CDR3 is TGCGCCAGCAGCTTGACGCCCGGGGTCACCGGGGAGCTGTTTTTT.

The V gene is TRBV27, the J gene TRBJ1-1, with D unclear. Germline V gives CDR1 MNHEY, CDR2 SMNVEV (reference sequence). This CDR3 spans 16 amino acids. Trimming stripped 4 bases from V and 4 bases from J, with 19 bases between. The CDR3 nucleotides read TGTGCCAGCAGTTCGACGGGGTCCGGGGTTGGCACTGAAGCTTTCTTT. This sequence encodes CASSSTGSGVGTEAFF.

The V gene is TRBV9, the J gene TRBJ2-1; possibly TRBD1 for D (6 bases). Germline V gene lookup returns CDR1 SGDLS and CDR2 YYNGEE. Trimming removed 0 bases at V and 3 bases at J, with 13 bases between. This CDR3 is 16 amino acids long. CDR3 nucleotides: TGTGCCAGCAGCGTAGGACACGAGGGGGTCTACAATGAGCAGTTCTTC. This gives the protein CASSVGHEGVYNEQFF.

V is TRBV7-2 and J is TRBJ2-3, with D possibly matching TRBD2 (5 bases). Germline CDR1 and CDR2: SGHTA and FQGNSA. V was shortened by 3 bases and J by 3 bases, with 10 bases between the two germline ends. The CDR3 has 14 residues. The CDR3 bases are TGTGCCAGCAGCTTCTCTTCGGGAACAGATACGCAGTATTTT. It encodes CASSFSSGTDTQYF.

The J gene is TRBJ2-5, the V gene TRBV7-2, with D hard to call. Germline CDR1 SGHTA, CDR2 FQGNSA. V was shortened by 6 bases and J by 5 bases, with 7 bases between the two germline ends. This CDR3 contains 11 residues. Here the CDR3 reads CASSLPETQYF. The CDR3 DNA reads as TGTGCCAGCAGTCTCCCCGAGACCCAGTACTTC.

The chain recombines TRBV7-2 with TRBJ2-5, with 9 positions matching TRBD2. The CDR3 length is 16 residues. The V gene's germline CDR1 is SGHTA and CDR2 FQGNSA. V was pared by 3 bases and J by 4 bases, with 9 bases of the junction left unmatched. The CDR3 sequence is CASSFSSRAGGETQYF. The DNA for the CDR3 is TGTGCCAGCAGCTTCTCTTCTCGAGCGGGGGGAGAGACCCAGTACTTC. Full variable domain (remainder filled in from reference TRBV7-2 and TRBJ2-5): GAGVSQSPSNKVTEKGKDVELRCDPISGHTALYWYRQSLGQGLEFLIYFQGNSAPDKSGLPSDRFSAERTGGSVSTLTIQRTQQEDSAVYLCASSFSSRAGGETQYFGPGTRLLVL.

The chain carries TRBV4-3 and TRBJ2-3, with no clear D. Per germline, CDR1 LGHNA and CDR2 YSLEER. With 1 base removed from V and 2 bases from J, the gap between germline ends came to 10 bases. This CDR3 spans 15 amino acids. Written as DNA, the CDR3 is TGCGCCAGCAGCCAAGCTAACTCTTACACAGATACGCAGTATTTT. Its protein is CASSQANSYTDTQYF.

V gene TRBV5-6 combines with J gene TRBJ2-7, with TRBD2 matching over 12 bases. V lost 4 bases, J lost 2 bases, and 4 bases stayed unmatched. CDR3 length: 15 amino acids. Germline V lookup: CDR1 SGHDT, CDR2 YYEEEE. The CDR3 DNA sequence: TGTGCCAGCAGCCAAGGACTAGCGGGGACCTACGAGCAGTACTTC. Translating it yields CASSQGLAGTYEQYF.

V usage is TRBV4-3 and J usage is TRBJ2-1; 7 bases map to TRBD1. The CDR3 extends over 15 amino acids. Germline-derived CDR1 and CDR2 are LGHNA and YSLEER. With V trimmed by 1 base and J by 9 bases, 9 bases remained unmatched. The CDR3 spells CASSQGQGEGGEQFF. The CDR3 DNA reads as TGCGCCAGCAGCCAAGGACAGGGAGAAGGGGGTGAGCAGTTCTTC.

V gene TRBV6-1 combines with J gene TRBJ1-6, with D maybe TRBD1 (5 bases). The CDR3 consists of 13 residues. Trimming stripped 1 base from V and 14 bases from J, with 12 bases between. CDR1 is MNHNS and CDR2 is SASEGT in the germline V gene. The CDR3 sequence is CASSEGKGATLHF. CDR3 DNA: TGTGCCAGCAGTGAAGGCAAAGGGGCCACCCTCCACTTT.

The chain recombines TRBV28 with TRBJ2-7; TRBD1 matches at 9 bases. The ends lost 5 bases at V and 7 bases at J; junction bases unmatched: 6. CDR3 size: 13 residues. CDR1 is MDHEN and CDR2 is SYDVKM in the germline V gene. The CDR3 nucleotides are TGTGCCAGCAGTCCGGGACAGGGAGAGGAGCAGTACTTC. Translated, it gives CASSPGQGEEQYF.

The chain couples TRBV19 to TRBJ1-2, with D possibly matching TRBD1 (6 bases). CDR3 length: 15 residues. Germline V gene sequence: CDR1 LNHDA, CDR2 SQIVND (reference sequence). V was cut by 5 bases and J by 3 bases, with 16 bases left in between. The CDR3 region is CASSAPRGPDYGYTF. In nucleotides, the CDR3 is TGTGCCAGTAGTGCTCCCAGGGGTCCCGACTATGGCTACACCTTC.

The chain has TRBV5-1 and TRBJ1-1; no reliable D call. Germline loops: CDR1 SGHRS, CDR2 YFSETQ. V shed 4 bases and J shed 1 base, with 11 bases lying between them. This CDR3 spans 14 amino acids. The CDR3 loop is CASSPNISNTEAFF. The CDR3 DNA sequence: TGCGCCAGCAGCCCCAACATCTCGAACACTGAAGCTTTCTTT.

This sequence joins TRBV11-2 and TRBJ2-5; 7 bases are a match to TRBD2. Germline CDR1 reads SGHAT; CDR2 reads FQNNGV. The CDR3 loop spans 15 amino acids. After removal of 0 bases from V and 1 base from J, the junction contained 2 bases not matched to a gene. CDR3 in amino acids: CASSLDGTTQETQYF. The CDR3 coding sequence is TGTGCCAGCAGCTTAGACGGGACTACCCAAGAGACCCAGTACTTC.

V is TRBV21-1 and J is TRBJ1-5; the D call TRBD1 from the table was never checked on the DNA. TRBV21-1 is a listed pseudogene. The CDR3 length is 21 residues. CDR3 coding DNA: TGTGCCAGCAGCAAGCAAGATCGGAACCGGGACAGGGATGGCCTCGGGCAGCCCCAGCATTTT. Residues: CASSKQDRNRDRDGLGQPQHF.

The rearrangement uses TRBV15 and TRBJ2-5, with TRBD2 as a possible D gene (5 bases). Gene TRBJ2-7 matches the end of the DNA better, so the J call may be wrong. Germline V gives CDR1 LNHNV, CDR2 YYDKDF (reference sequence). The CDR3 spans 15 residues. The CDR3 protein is CATSRENEGPSEQYF. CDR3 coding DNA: TGTGCCACCAGCAGAGAAAACGAGGGCCCCAGCGAGCAGTACTTC.

The CDR3 reads CASSLILSTDTQYF. Written as DNA, the CDR3 is TGTGCCAGCAGCTTAATTCTAAGCACAGATACGCAGTATTTT. The chain joins TRBV7-3 to TRBJ2-3; the D is unclear. V shed 1 base and J shed 0 bases, with 5 bases lying between them. This CDR3 is built from 14 residues. CDR1 SGHTA and CDR2 FQGTGA come from the germline V gene.

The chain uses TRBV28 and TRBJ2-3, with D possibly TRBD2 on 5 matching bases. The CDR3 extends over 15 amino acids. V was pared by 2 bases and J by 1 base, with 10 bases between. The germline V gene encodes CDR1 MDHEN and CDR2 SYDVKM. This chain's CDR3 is CASSLSSDRTDTQYF. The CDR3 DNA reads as TGTGCCAGCAGTTTAAGTAGCGATCGCACAGATACGCAGTATTTT.

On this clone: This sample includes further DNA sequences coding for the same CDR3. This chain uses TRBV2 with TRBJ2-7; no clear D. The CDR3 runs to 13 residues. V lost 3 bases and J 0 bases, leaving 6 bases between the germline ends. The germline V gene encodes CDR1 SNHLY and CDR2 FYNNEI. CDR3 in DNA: TGTGCCAGCAGTGACGGTGCCTCCTACGAGCAGTACTTC. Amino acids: CASSDGASYEQYF. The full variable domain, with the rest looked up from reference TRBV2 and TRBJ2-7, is EPEVTQTPSHQVTQMGQEVILRCVPISNHLYFYWYRQILGQKVEFLVSFYNNEISEKSEIFDDQFSVERPDGSNFTLKIRSTKLEDSAMYFCASSDGASYEQYFGPGTRLTVT.

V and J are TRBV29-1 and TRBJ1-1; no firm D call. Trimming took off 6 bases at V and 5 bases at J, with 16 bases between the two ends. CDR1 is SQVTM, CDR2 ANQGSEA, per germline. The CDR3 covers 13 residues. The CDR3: CSVPGSVRTEAFF. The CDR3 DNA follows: TGCAGCGTCCCCGGGTCCGTTAGGACTGAAGCTTTCTTT.